This T cell receptor (beta chain) derives from a study of CD8 T cells in ankylosing spondylitis. Study-level results: Some motif variants were previously reported in reactive arthritis synovial fluid and blood. Disease-linked clones reportedly concentrated significantly in matched ankylosing spondylitis synovial fluid. Clones linked to the disease showed a CD8+ phenotype. They occurred at relatively low frequencies in peripheral blood. Characteristic of ankylosing spondylitis blood, it appeared, was a TCR beta motif comprising about eight highly homologous variants.

The germline CDR1 and CDR2 sequences are SGHKS and YYEKEE (reference sequence). Trimming cost V 0 bases and J 3 bases; bases outside gene matches: 3. This CDR3 region has 14 residues. This clonotype has more than one count but fewer than ten. Its antigen is unidentified. Molecular-barcoded quantitative 5'-RACE produced these TCR beta libraries. TCRdb processed the 5' RACE reads anew with MiXCR; each CDR3 protein has one entry. The sample includes around 770,000 distinct CDR3 sequences, about 12% of them seen just once. Specimen: blood, either unsorted or a sorted T cell fraction (not recorded which). This chain joins TRBV5-5 and TRBJ2-7; TRBD2 matches 7 bases. The receptor's source is a male donor with ankylosing spondylitis. CDR3 loop: CASSLAGTIYEQYF. CDR3 coding DNA: TGTGCCAGCAGCTTGGCGGGGACTATCTACGAGCAGTACTTC.